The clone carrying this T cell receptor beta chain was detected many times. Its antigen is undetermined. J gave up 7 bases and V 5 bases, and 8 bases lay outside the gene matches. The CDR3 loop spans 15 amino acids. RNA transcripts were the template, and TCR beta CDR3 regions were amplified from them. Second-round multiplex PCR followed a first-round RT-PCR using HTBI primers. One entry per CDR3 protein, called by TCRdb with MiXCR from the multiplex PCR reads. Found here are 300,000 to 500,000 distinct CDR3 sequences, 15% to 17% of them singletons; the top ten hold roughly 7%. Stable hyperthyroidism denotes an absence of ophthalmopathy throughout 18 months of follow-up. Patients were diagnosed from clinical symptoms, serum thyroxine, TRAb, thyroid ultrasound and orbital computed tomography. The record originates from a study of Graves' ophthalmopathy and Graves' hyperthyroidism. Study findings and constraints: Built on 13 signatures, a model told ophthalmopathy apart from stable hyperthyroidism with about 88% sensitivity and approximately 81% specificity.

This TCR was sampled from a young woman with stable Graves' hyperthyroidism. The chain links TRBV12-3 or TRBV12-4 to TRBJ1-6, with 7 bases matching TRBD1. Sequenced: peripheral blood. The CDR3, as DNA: TGTGCCAGCAGTATCTACAGGGGTGGGAATTCACCCCTCCACTTT. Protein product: CASSIYRGGNSPLHF.